The 14 T cell receptor beta chains given below trace back to one sample, sequenced in a study of regulatory T cells in long-lasting Graves disease. Time point defined: persistent/refractory GD, antithyroid drugs over 5 years with positive TRAb. Following extraction of RNA from PBMCs, that RNA was used to make the TCR library. CDR3-region Arm-PCR and iRepertoire HTBI primers produced the TCR beta libraries. One entry per CDR3 protein results from TCRdb running MiXCR on the multiplex PCR reads. The data hold 310,000 or so distinct CDR3 sequences, with around a fifth observed a single time. The sequencing here drew on peripheral blood mononuclear cells (PBMCs), taken when the disease was refractory, from a patient treated with antithyroid drugs. The receptors were gathered from a female donor with Graves disease.

This clonotype was observed many times. The gene calls are TRBV6-1 and TRBJ2-5, with D possibly being TRBD1 (6 bases). This CDR3 has 16 amino acids. The V gene's germline CDR1 is MNHNS and CDR2 SASEGT. V dropped 4 bases and J dropped 3 bases, with 18 bases sitting between them. This CDR3 reads CASSATPGHLEETQYF. The CDR3 bases are TGTGCCAGCAGTGCCACTCCGGGACACCTAGAAGAGACCCAGTACTTC.

The V gene is TRBV15, the J gene TRBJ1-5, with D perhaps TRBD1 (6 bases). The germline V gene encodes CDR1 LNHNV and CDR2 YYDKDF (reference sequence). This CDR3 spans 16 amino acids. V was trimmed by 5 bases and J by 0 bases, leaving 14 bases between them. CDR3 in DNA: TGTGCCACCAGCCCGGGACATACTAATAGCAATCAGCCCCAGCATTTT. Amino acids: CATSPGHTNSNQPQHF.

The chain joins TRBV3-1 to TRBJ2-7; a possible D gene is TRBD2 (6 bases). The CDR3 extends over 12 amino acids. V gave up 5 bases and J gave up 7 bases, with 12 bases separating them. Germline lookup yields CDR1 LGHDT and CDR2 YNNKEL (reference sequence). CDR3 residues: CASSWNRGEQYF. The CDR3 nucleotides are TGTGCCAGCAGCTGGAACCGGGGGGAGCAGTACTTC.

The sample holds many counts of this clonotype. The J gene is TRBJ2-4, the V gene TRBV3-1, with 7 positions matching TRBD1. V shed 4 bases and J 5 bases; nucleotides not matched to a gene: 5. CDR3 length: 14 amino acids. Germline values: CDR1 LGHDT, CDR2 YNNKEL (reference sequence). CDR3 sequence (DNA): TGTGCCAGCAGCCTACGTACAGGGGAAAACATTCAGTACTTC. Amino acids: CASSLRTGENIQYF.

In the case of this clonotype: A read error may explain this, as a much larger clone is one base away. This chain uses TRBV9 with TRBJ2-5, with 14 bases matching TRBD2. This CDR3 region has 17 residues. From germline, CDR1 is SGDLS and CDR2 YYNGEE. V lost 4 bases to trimming and J lost 5 bases; unmatched junction nucleotides: 10. The DNA of the CDR3 is TGTGCCAGCAGCATAACCGGACTAGCGGGAGGCGGGGAGACCCAGTACTTC. Amino acids: CASSITGLAGGGETQYF.

This rearrangement joins TRBV2 to TRBJ2-1; D not certain. In germline, CDR1 is SNHLY, CDR2 FYNNEI. This CDR3 has 11 amino acids. V gave up 6 bases and J gave up 8 bases, with 8 bases separating them. CDR3 in DNA: TGTGCCAGCAGGGAATGGGATGAGCAGTTCTTC. It codes for CASREWDEQFF.

This clonotype appeared many times. This chain connects TRBV11-2 to TRBJ1-5, with D unclear. The length of the CDR3 is 13 residues. The V gene's germline CDR1 is SGHAT and CDR2 FQNNGV. V was clipped by 5 bases and J by 6 bases, with 11 bases between them. The CDR3 sequence is CASSPWVGQPQHF. The DNA for the CDR3 is TGTGCCAGCAGCCCCTGGGTCGGTCAGCCCCAGCATTTT.

This clonotype was counted many times. The CDR3, as DNA: TGTGCCAGCAGCCTGGGGAGTTTCGAGACCCAGTACTTC. Translated: CASSLGSFETQYF. The chain links TRBV6-2 or TRBV6-3 to TRBJ2-5, with D perhaps matching TRBD2 (5 bases). In germline, CDR1 is MNHEY, CDR2 SVGEGT. The germline V and J ends were trimmed by 6 bases and 5 bases, with 13 bases remaining between them. This CDR3 is 13 amino acids long.

V and J are TRBV10-1 and TRBJ2-7; D remains unclear. V lost 3 bases and J 1 base, leaving 7 bases between the germline ends. Germline assignment: CDR1 WNHNN and CDR2 SYGVQD (reference sequence). This CDR3 has 13 amino acids. This CDR3 reads CASSDGPSYEQYF. CDR3 nucleotides: TGCGCCAGCAGTGACGGGCCGTCCTACGAGCAGTACTTC.

This clonotype was found a few times. The gene calls are TRBV11-2 and TRBJ2-2, with D maybe TRBD2 (6 bases). The CDR3 extends over 15 amino acids. Germline V gene lookup returns CDR1 SGHAT and CDR2 FQNNGV. Trimming took off 5 bases at V and 0 bases at J, with 10 bases between the two ends. The CDR3 DNA is TGTGCCAGCAGCATCCGGGAGACGAACACCGGGGAGCTGTTTTTT. Its protein product is CASSIRETNTGELFF.

This clonotype occurred many times. V is TRBV7-9 and J is TRBJ1-4, with TRBD1 as a possible D gene (5 bases). V dropped 0 bases and J dropped 7 bases, with 12 bases sitting between them. Germline CDR1 and CDR2: SEHNR and FQNEAQ (reference sequence). CDR3 length: 15 residues. The CDR3: CASSLAMGTAEKLFF. The CDR3 DNA sequence: TGTGCCAGCAGCTTAGCTATGGGGACGGCTGAAAAACTGTTTTTT.

The rearrangement joins TRBV5-1 to TRBJ1-5; 9 nucleotides line up with TRBD1. The CDR3 has 16 amino acids. V dropped 5 bases and J dropped 3; count of bases not matched to a gene: 9. The germline CDR1 and CDR2 sequences are SGHRS and YFSETQ. This CDR3 is CASSSQDRGNNQPQHF. DNA for the CDR3: TGCGCCAGCAGTTCCCAGGACAGGGGCAACAATCAGCCCCAGCATTTT.

The V gene is TRBV2, the J gene TRBJ1-6; 7 positions agree with TRBD1. CDR3 size: 16 residues. Per the germline V gene, CDR1 is SNHLY and CDR2 is FYNNEI. The V gene end was trimmed by 6 bases and the J gene end by 6 bases; junction bases not matched to a gene: 11. CDR3 sequence: CASSDRADRFNSPLHF. Here the CDR3 DNA reads TGTGCCAGCAGCGACCGTGCGGACAGGTTTAATTCACCCCTCCACTTT.

This clonotype has at least ten counts. This CDR3 is CASRPDQETQYF. CDR3 sequence (DNA): TGTGCCAGCCGTCCCGACCAAGAGACCCAGTACTTC. V and J are TRBV2 and TRBJ2-5; unclear D gene. Trimming took off 8 bases at V and 0 bases at J, with 7 bases between the two ends. This CDR3 is built from 12 residues. CDR1 SNHLY and CDR2 FYNNEI come from the germline V gene.